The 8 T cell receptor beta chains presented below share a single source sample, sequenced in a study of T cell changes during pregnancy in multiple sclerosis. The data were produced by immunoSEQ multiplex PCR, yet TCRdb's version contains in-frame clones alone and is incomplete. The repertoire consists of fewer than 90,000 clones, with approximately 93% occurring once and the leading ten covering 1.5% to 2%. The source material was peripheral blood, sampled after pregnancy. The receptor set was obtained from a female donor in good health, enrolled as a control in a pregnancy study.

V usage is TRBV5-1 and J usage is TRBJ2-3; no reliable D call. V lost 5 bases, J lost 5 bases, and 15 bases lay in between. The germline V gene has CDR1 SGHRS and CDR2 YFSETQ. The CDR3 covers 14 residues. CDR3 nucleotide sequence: TGCGCCAGCAGAAGAGGAGCGCCCGTAGATACGCAGTATTTT. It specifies CASRRGAPVDTQYF.

The chain's CDR3 is CASTSLSYEQYF. The CDR3 DNA reads TGTGCCAGCACCTCTCTTTCCTACGAGCAGTACTTC. J is TRBJ2-7 and V is TRBV28; unclear D gene. The CDR3 length is 12 residues. The ends were cut back, 7 bases at V and 1 base at J, with 8 bases in the middle. CDR1 and CDR2 (germline): MDHEN, SYDVKM.

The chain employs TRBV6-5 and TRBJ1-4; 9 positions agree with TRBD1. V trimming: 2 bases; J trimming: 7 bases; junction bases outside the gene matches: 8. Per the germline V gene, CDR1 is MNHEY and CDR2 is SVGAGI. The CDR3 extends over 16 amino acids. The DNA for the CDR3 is TGTGCCAGCAGTTACCTTACAGGGGGCGACGGTGAAAAACTGTTTTTT. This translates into CASSYLTGGDGEKLFF.

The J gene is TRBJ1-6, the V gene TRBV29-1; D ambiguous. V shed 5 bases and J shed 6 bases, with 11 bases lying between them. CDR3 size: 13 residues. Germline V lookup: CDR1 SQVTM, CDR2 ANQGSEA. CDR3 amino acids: CSVREVANSPLHF. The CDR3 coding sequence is TGCAGCGTTCGGGAAGTTGCTAATTCACCCCTCCACTTT.

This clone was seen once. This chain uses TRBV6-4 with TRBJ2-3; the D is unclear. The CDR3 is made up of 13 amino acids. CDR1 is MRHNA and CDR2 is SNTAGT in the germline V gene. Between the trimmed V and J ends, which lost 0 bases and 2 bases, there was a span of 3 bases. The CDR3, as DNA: TGTGCCAGCAGTGACTCCTTCACAGATACGCAGTATTTT. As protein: CASSDSFTDTQYF.

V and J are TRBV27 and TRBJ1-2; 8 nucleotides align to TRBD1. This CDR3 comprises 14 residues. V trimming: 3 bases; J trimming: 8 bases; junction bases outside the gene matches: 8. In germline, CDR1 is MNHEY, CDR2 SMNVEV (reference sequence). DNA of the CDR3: TGTGCCAGCAGTTTCGAGACAGGGGTAGGGGGCTACACCTTC. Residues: CASSFETGVGGYTF.

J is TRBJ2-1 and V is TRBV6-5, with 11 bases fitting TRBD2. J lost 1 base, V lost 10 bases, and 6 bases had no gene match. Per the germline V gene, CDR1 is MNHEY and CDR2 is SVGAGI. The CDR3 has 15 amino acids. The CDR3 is CATRGTSGSYNEQFF. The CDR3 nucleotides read TGTGCCACCCGCGGGACTAGCGGTTCCTACAATGAGCAGTTCTTC.

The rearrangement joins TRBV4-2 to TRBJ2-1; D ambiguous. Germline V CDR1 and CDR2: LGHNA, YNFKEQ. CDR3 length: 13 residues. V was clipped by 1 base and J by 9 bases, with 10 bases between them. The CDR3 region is CASSQGNRGEQFF. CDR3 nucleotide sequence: TGTGCCAGCAGCCAAGGGAATCGCGGTGAGCAGTTCTTC.